A selection of T cell receptor beta chains follows, all from one sample in a study of cytomegalovirus exposure and HLA in healthy donors. Produced via immunoSEQ multiplex PCR; TCRdb's table is partial and in-frame only. This sample has 70,000 to 95,000 clones, with roughly 72% found just once. Sequenced sample: PBMCs. The receptors here all came from a man aged 30 to 45 in good health and CMV-seropositive. Each CDR3 is given with its conserved first and last residue.

J gene | V gene | CDR3 protein
TRBJ2-7 | TRBV4-1 | CASSQTGPSGSADEQYF
TRBJ1-2 | TRBV21-1 | CASSKIYGTGTF
TRBJ2-3 | TRBV19 | CASSRAGALSTDTQYF
TRBJ1-3 | TRBV6-1 | CASLGAEGNTIYF
TRBJ2-7 | TRBV13 | CASSLGRGSYEQYF
TRBJ2-2 | TRBV10-3 | CAIKSSTNTGELFF
TRBJ1-5 | TRBV27 | CASRDRGGVGNQPQHF
TRBJ1-2 | TRBV27 | CASSRSQGIYGYTF
TRBJ1-5 | TRBV6-6 | CASSPGTGYQPQHF
TRBJ1-2 | TRBV4-3 | CASSQGGTAAGYTF
TRBJ2-7 | TRBV7-9 | CASSLSDLTYEQYF
TRBJ1-3 | TRBV4-3 | CASSPQGRGNTIYF
TRBJ1-2 | TRBV5-1 | CASHHGTQGGYTF
TRBJ2-1 | TRBV5-1 | CASSLRLGGPYNEQFF
TRBJ1-6 | TRBV6-5 | CASSYSQANSPLHF
TRBJ1-4 | TRBV5-1 | CASSLVTGPNEKLFF
TRBJ2-6 | TRBV29-1 | CSVEDGTGPGANVLTF
TRBJ1-2 | TRBV21-1 | CAGYGDGYTF
TRBJ2-1 | TRBV13 | CASSPWASSYNEQFF
TRBJ2-7 | TRBV9 | CASSVGGGRAGFDEQYF
TRBJ1-3 | TRBV19 | CASSIPGTSGNTIYF
TRBJ1-2 | TRBV28 | CASIGSLQGALSYGYTF
TRBJ1-5 | TRBV5-6 | CASSLGGGAGGQPQHF